The clone carrying this T cell receptor (beta chain) has just one count. Antigen specificity is unknown. The data derive from a study of long-term antiretroviral therapy in people with HIV. Study-wide results and caveats: Collection of the blood took place between the mid-2000s and the late 2010s. The ART regimens in use then may have been less effective than current ones.

A v3.0 immunoSEQ assay was performed at survey level. Sequencing set out to capture roughly 40,000-50,000 T-cell genomes per sample. Data came from immunoSEQ multiplex PCR; TCRdb stores just in-frame clones and leaves some out. This table holds tens of thousands of clones, roughly 95% found once. Donors needed at least one pre-ART PBMC sample plus at least two post-ART samples. This CDR3 is 14 amino acids long. Per the germline V gene, CDR1 is PRHDT and CDR2 is FYEKMQ (reference sequence). V was trimmed by 2 bases and J by 1 base, leaving 5 bases between them. Sequencing used unsorted PBMCs, obtained 3.7 years after starting antiretroviral therapy. V usage is TRBV13 and J usage is TRBJ2-2; D uncertain. This TCR derives from a woman in her forties or fifties with HIV. CDR3 amino acids: CASSLRGNTGELFF. CDR3 in DNA: TGTGCCAGCAGCTTACGAGGGAACACCGGGGAGCTGTTTTTT.